Presented here are 26 T cell receptor beta chains from one specimen sequenced in a study of T cells in Graves' hyperthyroidism and ophthalmopathy (dated by TCRdb to about 2019). The library was obtained by multiplex PCR. TCRdb records Illumina HiSeq 2000 as the sequencer. Amplification of TCR beta CDR3 regions was carried out from RNA transcripts. The first round of RT-PCR for the TCR CDR3 was performed with the HTBI primer set and the Qiagen OneStep RT-PCR kit. TCRdb trimmed the raw reads at Q25, called clones with MiXCR and kept productive beta chains. Entries that share a CDR3 protein sequence are merged under the most common genes and DNA. This sample comprises hundreds of thousands of distinct CDR3 sequences, roughly 24% of them detected only once. In total, the top ten clones hold approximately 10% of the sample. The sequenced sample consisted of blood. Receptor source: a woman under 40 with Graves' ophthalmopathy.

This clonotype was counted many times. The V gene is TRBV2, the J gene TRBJ1-5; D not certain. The V gene lost 4 bases and the J gene lost 0 bases, with 7 bases spanning the gap. The CDR3 has 14 residues. Per the germline V gene, CDR1 is SNHLY and CDR2 is FYNNEI. CDR3 sequence: CASSVLSSNQPQHF. CDR3 nucleotides: TGTGCCAGCAGTGTCTTATCTAGCAATCAGCCCCAGCATTTT.

This clonotype was found many times. The chain uses TRBV14 and TRBJ2-7, with D possibly TRBD1 on 6 matching bases. The V gene's germline CDR1 is SGHDN and CDR2 FVKESK. The V end lost 4 bases, the J end lost 3 bases, and 13 bases lay between the germline ends. The CDR3 has 14 residues. DNA for the CDR3: TGTGCCAGCAGCCTCGTACAGGGCCACTACGAGCAGTACTTC. Its translation is CASSLVQGHYEQYF.

In its sample, this clonotype was seen many times. The V and J genes are TRBV6-2 or TRBV6-3 and TRBJ1-2; a possible D gene is TRBD1 (6 bases). Germline CDR1 MNHEY, CDR2 SVGEGT. The V gene lost 5 bases and the J gene lost 3 bases, with 16 bases spanning the gap. CDR3 length: 15 residues. The CDR3 protein is CASSPSPDRYYGYTF. For the CDR3, the DNA is TGTGCCAGCAGTCCCTCTCCTGACAGGTACTATGGCTACACCTTC.

The CDR3 nucleotides are TGTGCCAGCAGCAATAGGGGGGGGACTGAAGCTTTCTTT. It is translated as CASSNRGGTEAFF. The genes are TRBV9 and TRBJ1-1; maybe TRBD1 (6 bases). CDR1 SGDLS and CDR2 YYNGEE come from the germline V gene. The CDR3 sequence is 13 residues long. Trimming stripped 4 bases from V and 5 bases from J, with 12 bases between.

This clonotype has at least ten counts. The chain joins TRBV20-1 to TRBJ1-1; tentative D call: TRBD1 (5 bases). Germline assignment: CDR1 DFQATT and CDR2 SNEGSKA (reference sequence). The CDR3 spans 13 residues. V gave up 6 bases and J gave up 0 bases, with 11 bases separating them. CDR3 residues: CSAKGLMNTEAFF. As DNA, the CDR3 is TGCAGTGCAAAGGGACTGATGAACACTGAAGCTTTCTTT.

The rearrangement joins TRBV6-2 or TRBV6-3 to TRBJ2-5, with 7 positions matching TRBD1. Germline V gene data show CDR1 as MNHEY and CDR2 as SVGEGT. V dropped 7 bases and J dropped 5; count of bases not matched to a gene: 10. This CDR3 has 14 amino acids. The chain's CDR3 is CASIRGGPQETQYF. The CDR3 coding sequence is TGTGCCAGCATCCGAGGGGGCCCCCAGGAGACCCAGTACTTC.

In this sample, this clonotype turned up many times. V gene TRBV2 combines with J gene TRBJ1-3; no definite D call. The V end lost 2 bases, the J end lost 2 bases, and 13 bases lay between the germline ends. Germline V gives CDR1 SNHLY, CDR2 FYNNEI. This CDR3 is built from 16 residues. The CDR3 sequence is CASSELPGRTGNTIYF. CDR3 nucleotides: TGTGCCAGCAGTGAACTCCCGGGCCGGACTGGAAACACCATATATTTT.

This clonotype was seen ten or more times. The chain employs TRBV12-3 or TRBV12-4 and TRBJ1-5, with a tentative D call TRBD1 (5 bases). V lost 6 bases, J lost 7 bases, and 16 bases lay in between. This CDR3 has 14 amino acids. In nucleotides, the CDR3 is TGTGCCAGCAGCGGGGGGTGGAAGTCACAGCCCCAGCATTTT. Its translation: CASSGGWKSQPQHF.

This clonotype has a handful of counts. V gene TRBV27 combines with J gene TRBJ1-1; unclear D gene. The CDR3 has 14 amino acids. Germline V CDR1 and CDR2: MNHEY, SMNVEV (reference sequence). With 1 base removed from V and 2 bases from J, the gap between germline ends came to 8 bases. The CDR3 DNA follows: TGTGCCAGCAGTTTATATTGGGGAAACACTGAAGCTTTCTTT. This sequence encodes CASSLYWGNTEAFF.

This sequence joins TRBV6-2 or TRBV6-3 and TRBJ2-2; 9 bases map to TRBD1. The CDR3 covers 15 residues. J gave up 7 bases and V 4 bases, and 7 bases lay outside the gene matches. The germline gives CDR1 MNHEY, CDR2 SVGEGT. The CDR3 reads CASSSGDRVGGELFF. CDR3 nucleotides: TGTGCCAGCAGTTCCGGGGACAGGGTCGGCGGGGAGCTGTTTTTT.

The chain uses TRBV9 and TRBJ2-7; 7 bases match TRBD1. J gave up 2 bases and V 4 bases, and 6 bases lay outside the gene matches. The CDR3 is made up of 14 amino acids. The V gene's germline CDR1 is SGDLS and CDR2 YYNGEE. The CDR3 DNA reads TGTGCCAGCAGCTTCGGGACAGCTACCTACGAGCAGTACTTC. Its protein is CASSFGTATYEQYF.

This chain joins TRBV19 and TRBJ2-7; D remains unclear. Trimming shortened V by 7 bases and J by 5 bases, and 18 bases separated the two germline ends. Per germline, CDR1 LNHDA and CDR2 SQIVND (reference sequence). The CDR3 spans 14 residues. CDR3 bases: TGTGCCAGTACCCCGGGCCTCGCCTCGGACGAGCAGTACTTC. Translated, it gives CASTPGLASDEQYF.

The chain combines TRBV25-1 with TRBJ1-1, with D possibly being TRBD1 (5 bases). CDR3 length equals 15 residues. V shed 2 bases and J shed 5 bases, with 15 bases lying between them. Per the germline V gene, CDR1 is MGHDK and CDR2 is SYGVNS. The CDR3 DNA reads as TGTGCCAGCAGTGAACCGGGACTAAGCCGGACTGAAGCTTTCTTT. Protein sequence: CASSEPGLSRTEAFF.

A remark on this clonotype: Compared with germline, one end of the junction differs, possibly owing to a read error. V is TRBV27 and J is TRBJ2-7, with D tentatively TRBD1 or TRBD2 (5 bases each). Germline assignment: CDR1 MNHEY and CDR2 SMNVEV (reference sequence). CDR3 length: 14 amino acids. CDR3 bases: TGTGCCAGCAGGGGGGTAATGAACCCCTACGATCAGTACTTC. It translates to CASRGVMNPYDQYF.

This clonotype appeared many times. The V gene is TRBV10-3, the J gene TRBJ1-5, with a possible D match to TRBD1 (5 bases). CDR1 and CDR2 (germline): ENHRY, SYGVKD. V was trimmed by 4 bases and J by 3 bases, leaving 13 bases between them. The CDR3 has 15 residues. CDR3 DNA sequence: TGTGCCATCAGTGGTGGGGGGAGTATCAATCAGCCCCAGCATTTT. Translation: CAISGGGSINQPQHF.

This clonotype was recorded a few times. The V call is TRBV3-1, the J call TRBJ2-7, with D perhaps given as TRBD1 or TRBD2 (6 bases each). Trimming pared 0 bases from V and 7 bases from J, leaving 19 bases between. CDR3 length: 16 amino acids. Germline V CDR1 and CDR2: LGHDT, YNNKEL (reference sequence). CDR3 nucleotide sequence: TGTGCCAGCAGCCAAGAGTGGAACGGGGGCTCGGGGGAGCAGTACTTC. The encoded protein is CASSQEWNGGSGEQYF.

This chain joins TRBV4-1 and TRBJ1-1, with 7 bases identical to TRBD1. There are 17 residues in the CDR3. V dropped 1 base and J dropped 1; count of bases not matched to a gene: 9. Germline CDR1 is MGHRA and CDR2 is YSYEKL. CDR3 amino acids: CASSQANRGRGNTEAFF. The CDR3 nucleotides read TGCGCCAGCAGCCAAGCTAACAGGGGCCGCGGGAACACTGAAGCTTTCTTT.

The table lists this clonotype with many counts. The CDR3 region is CAWRTGQGKNIQYF. CDR3 nucleotides: TGTGCCTGGAGGACCGGACAGGGTAAAAACATTCAGTACTTC. The genes are TRBV30 and TRBJ2-4; 8 bases align to TRBD1. This CDR3 has 14 residues. V shed 3 bases and J 4 bases; nucleotides not matched to a gene: 5. Germline-derived CDR1 and CDR2 are GTSNPN and SVGIG (reference sequence).

Many counts were recorded for this clonotype. The junction shows a germline mismatch at one end, possibly a read error. V and J are TRBV2 and TRBJ2-5; TRBD1 or TRBD2 may be the D gene (5 bases each). This CDR3 has 15 amino acids. Germline V lookup: CDR1 SNHLY, CDR2 FYNNEI. The CDR3 sequence is CASTETGTAQETQYF. The CDR3 DNA is TGTGCCAGCACTGAAACCGGGACGGCCCAAGAGACCCAGTACTTC. The full variable domain, with the rest looked up from reference TRBV2 and TRBJ2-5, is EPEVTQTPSHQVTQMGQEVILRCVPISNHLYFYWYRQILGQKVEFLVSFYNNEISEKSEIFDDQFSVERPDGSNFTLKIRSTKLEDSAMYFCASTETGTAQETQYFGPGTRLLVL.

In its sample, this clonotype was seen many times. V and J are TRBV4-2 and TRBJ2-7; no clear D. Trimming took off 0 bases at V and 1 base at J, with 13 bases between the two ends. CDR3 length equals 16 residues. CDR1 and CDR2 (germline): LGHNA, YNFKEQ. Here the CDR3 DNA reads TGTGCCAGCAGCCAAGATTTAGCAGCGCCTTCCTACGAGCAGTACTTC. Its protein product is CASSQDLAAPSYEQYF.

DNA of the CDR3: TGTGCCTGGATTACTAGGGTTCAGGGCACTGAAGCTTTCTTT. Its protein is CAWITRVQGTEAFF. This sequence joins TRBV30 and TRBJ1-1; possibly TRBD1 for D (5 bases). V was pared by 4 bases and J by 4 bases, with 16 bases between. Looked up from germline, CDR1 is GTSNPN and CDR2 is SVGIG (reference sequence). This CDR3 has 14 residues.

The rearrangement joins TRBV18 to TRBJ2-5; D is perhaps TRBD1 (5 bases). The germline V gene has CDR1 KGHSH and CDR2 LQKENI. The V end was cut by 2 bases, the J end by 1 base, with 8 bases between. This CDR3 is built from 14 residues. CDR3 amino acids: CASSPMQGQETQYF. Here the CDR3 DNA reads TGTGCCAGCTCACCAATGCAGGGCCAAGAGACCCAGTACTTC.

The V and J genes are TRBV6-1 and TRBJ1-5; weak D call: TRBD1 (5 bases). The CDR3 totals 18 residues. The V gene's germline CDR1 is MNHNS and CDR2 SASEGT. V lost 4 bases and J 0 bases, leaving 19 bases between the germline ends. DNA of the CDR3: TGTGCCAGCAGTGGGCTCCGGGACGGGCATTCTAGCAATCAGCCCCAGCATTTT. Translation gives CASSGLRDGHSSNQPQHF.

This chain joins TRBV6-1 and TRBJ2-6; 7 positions agree with TRBD1. CDR1 is MNHNS and CDR2 is SASEGT in the germline V gene. This CDR3 comprises 19 residues. J lost 0 bases, V lost 5 bases, and 13 bases had no gene match. The CDR3 coding sequence is TGTGCCAGCAGTCAAAGGGCCGGGACAGCCAACTCTGGGGCCAACGTCCTGACTTTC. Translating gives CASSQRAGTANSGANVLTF.

This clonotype was found many times. The CDR3 nucleotides are TGTGCCAGCAGTTTATTCTCCGGGACAGGAGCGGGCGGCTACACCTTC. This encodes CASSLFSGTGAGGYTF. This chain uses TRBV12-3 or TRBV12-4 with TRBJ1-2; 8 bases are a match to TRBD1. The CDR3 totals 16 residues. V lost 2 bases to trimming and J lost 8 bases; unmatched junction nucleotides: 13.

This clonotype was observed at least ten times. The chain combines TRBV11-2 with TRBJ2-7; no reliable D call. The CDR3 spans 14 residues. V lost 2 bases and J lost 2, with 10 bases in between. CDR1 and CDR2 (germline): SGHAT, FQNNGV. CDR3: CASSLSVAAYEQYF. Written as DNA, the CDR3 is TGTGCCAGCAGCTTATCGGTGGCAGCCTACGAGCAGTACTTC.